The clone carrying this TCR beta chain was detected a few times. The antigen is undetermined. The CDR3 is 14 amino acids. CDR1 SGHRS and CDR2 YFSETQ come from the germline V gene. Trimming stripped 4 bases from V and 1 base from J, with 11 bases between. This sample was taken from a study of T cells after yellow fever vaccination. Study background: Fractions with few cells were prepared using SMART-Seq v4 Ultra Low Input. Study-wide results and caveats: The booster saw the reappearance of most primary-vaccination clones (roughly 97% CD4, about 85% CD8). Abundant bulk-derived clonotypes could contaminate FACS-sorted repertoires.

Generation of TCR cDNA used 5'RACE template switching (which added a universal primer site and UMIs). MiXCR, applied by TCRdb to the 5' RACE reads, yields one record per CDR3 protein. The sample has 200,000 to 300,000 distinct CDR3 sequences, 10% to 15% seen once. The source is a man aged 25-40 years who received the YFV17D yellow fever vaccine. This specimen consisted of CD4+ T cells sorted from PBMCs, obtained 45 days after the yellow fever booster vaccination. The chain links TRBV5-1 to TRBJ1-1; D may be TRBD1 (6 bases). CDR3 protein: CASSGGQTNTEAFF. The CDR3 coding sequence is TGCGCCAGCAGCGGTGGACAGACGAACACTGAAGCTTTCTTT.